The 30 T cell receptor beta chains in this list originate from one sample, sequenced in a study of blood T cell repertoires in COVID-19. Libraries were prepared by immunoSEQ multiplex PCR; TCRdb keeps only in-frame clonotypes and omits some of them. The top ten clones hold roughly 9% of a sample with approximately 170,000 clones, just over 85% of them seen once. The sequenced material came from PBMCs or T cells enriched from blood (not recorded which). These receptors came from a woman under 30 who had recovered from COVID-19.

This clone has only one observation. The chain is built from TRBV11-2 and TRBJ2-3; no clear D gene. Trimming stripped 3 bases from V and 0 bases from J, with 4 bases between. CDR1 and CDR2 from the germline V gene are SGHAT and FQNNGV. The CDR3 extends over 13 amino acids. This CDR3 reads CASSFVSTDTQYF. The CDR3 bases are TGTGCCAGCAGCTTCGTTAGCACAGATACGCAGTATTTT.

The chain uses TRBV4-3 and TRBJ2-5; TRBD1 matches 8 bases. Germline lookup yields CDR1 LGHNA and CDR2 YSLEER. This CDR3 contains 14 residues. After removal of 0 bases from V and 10 bases from J, the junction contained 7 bases not matched to a gene. The CDR3 nucleotides are TGCGCCAGCAGCCAAGAGCAGGGGGCGGTTGTCCAGTACTTC. Encoded protein: CASSQEQGAVVQYF.

The chain is built from TRBV24-1 and TRBJ2-1, with 12 bases matching TRBD2. Trimming at V came to 3 bases and at J to 5 bases, leaving 1 base not matched to a gene. The CDR3 has 15 amino acids. Germline V gene data show CDR1 as KGHDR and CDR2 as SFDVKD. The CDR3 reads CATSDTSGGNNEQFF. CDR3 DNA sequence: TGTGCCACCAGTGATACTAGCGGGGGGAACAATGAGCAGTTCTTC.

This chain links TRBV6-5 with TRBJ1-4, with 7 bases fitting TRBD1. V dropped 11 bases and J dropped 0; count of bases not matched to a gene: 6. Germline lookup yields CDR1 MNHEY and CDR2 SVGAGI. There are 14 residues in the CDR3. The CDR3 protein is CASARGATNEKLFF. CDR3 sequence (DNA): TGTGCCTCCGCCAGGGGGGCAACTAATGAAAAACTGTTTTTT.

The chain links TRBV28 to TRBJ1-1, with a weak D call TRBD1 (5 bases). Germline V gives CDR1 MDHEN, CDR2 SYDVKM. The CDR3 length is 13 residues. The V end was cut by 5 bases, the J end by 4 bases, with 11 bases between. CDR3 sequence: CASSQDIGTEAFF. DNA for the CDR3: TGTGCCAGCAGTCAGGACATTGGCACTGAAGCTTTCTTT.

This clone was found once. The rearrangement links TRBV21-1 to TRBJ1-6. TRBV21-1 is flagged as a pseudogene. This CDR3 spans 15 amino acids. CDR3 DNA sequence: TGTGCCAGCAGCAACGGGGGCTCCTATAATTCACCCCTCCACTTT. Its protein product is CASSNGGSYNSPLHF.

The CDR3 spells CASSLSGMNTEAFF. The CDR3 region has the DNA TGTGCCAGCAGCTTATCGGGGATGAACACTGAAGCTTTCTTT. The rearrangement uses TRBV11-3 and TRBJ1-1; D uncertain. Looked up from germline, CDR1 is SGHNT and CDR2 is YENEEA. V was cut by 2 bases and J by 0 bases, with 7 bases left in between. The CDR3 length is 14 residues. Filled out from reference TRBV11-3 and TRBJ1-1, the complete variable domain reads EAGVVQSPRYKIIEKKQPVAFWCNPISGHNTLYWYLQNLGQGPELLIRYENEEAVDDSQLPKDRFSAERLKGVDSTLKIQPAELGDSAVYLCASSLSGMNTEAFFGQGTRLTVV.

V and J are TRBV28 and TRBJ1-5; tentatively, D is TRBD1 (5 bases). The V gene lost 2 bases and the J gene lost 0 bases, with 11 bases spanning the gap. Germline CDR1 MDHEN, CDR2 SYDVKM. This CDR3 has 16 residues. Here the CDR3 reads CASSLVRDYSNQPQHF. CDR3 nucleotides: TGTGCCAGCAGTTTAGTCAGGGATTATAGCAATCAGCCCCAGCATTTT.

The chain recombines TRBV5-1 with TRBJ2-3, with 7 bases identical to TRBD1. Germline V gives CDR1 SGHRS, CDR2 YFSETQ. The CDR3 length is 15 residues. The junction had 9 bases not matched to a gene; V was cut back by 5 bases and J by 3 bases. In nucleotides, the CDR3 is TGCGCCAGCAGTCGGCAGGGGGTAGTTACAGATACGCAGTATTTT. Its translation is CASSRQGVVTDTQYF. Full variable domain (rest looked up from reference TRBV5-1 and TRBJ2-3): KAGVTQTPRYLIKTRGQQVTLSCSPISGHRSVSWYQQTPGQGLQFLFEYFSETQRNKGNFPGRFSGRQFSNSRSEMNVSTLELGDSALYLCASSRQGVVTDTQYFGPGTRLTVL.

This chain connects TRBV20-1 to TRBJ1-5; D may be TRBD1 (5 bases). The CDR3 has 15 amino acids. Germline CDR1 and CDR2: DFQATT and SNEGSKA (reference sequence). The V end lost 3 bases, the J end lost 1 base, and 13 bases lay between the germline ends. The CDR3 protein is CSASRGGTSNQPQHF. The CDR3 DNA follows: TGCAGTGCTAGTCGGGGGGGGACGAGCAATCAGCCCCAGCATTTT.

This clone was recorded once. The rearrangement links TRBV7-8 to TRBJ2-3, with unresolved D. The V gene's germline CDR1 is SGHVS and CDR2 FQNEAQ. V was cut by 0 bases and J by 0 bases, with 4 bases left in between. The CDR3 spans 14 residues. The CDR3, as DNA: TGTGCCAGCAGCTTAGCAACTAGCACAGATACGCAGTATTTT. Residues: CASSLATSTDTQYF.

The chain combines TRBV15 with TRBJ1-3, with D possibly being TRBD1 (5 bases). V shed 0 bases and J shed 0 bases, with 12 bases lying between them. This CDR3 comprises 17 residues. CDR1 and CDR2 (germline): LNHNV, YYDKDF (reference sequence). The CDR3 protein is CATSRDVPGRSGNTIYF. The CDR3, as DNA: TGTGCCACCAGCAGAGATGTTCCAGGGCGCTCTGGAAACACCATATATTTT.

This clone appeared a single time. The chain combines TRBV3-1 (or the pseudogene TRBV3-2) with TRBJ2-7; TRBD1 aligns across 10 bases. Germline-derived CDR1 and CDR2 are LGHDT and YNNKEL (reference sequence). The CDR3 extends over 16 amino acids. The junction had 9 bases not matched to a gene; V was cut back by 1 base and J by 6 bases. CDR3 DNA sequence: TGTGCCAGCAGCCAAGCCCCGACAGGGGGCTGGGGCGAGCAGTACTTC. Translated, it gives CASSQAPTGGWGEQYF.

V gene TRBV5-6 combines with J gene TRBJ1-6; TRBD1 aligns across 9 bases. V gave up 7 bases and J gave up 0 bases; unmatched junction bases: 2. Germline CDR1 is SGHDT and CDR2 is YYEEEE. CDR3 length equals 15 residues. As DNA, the CDR3 is TGTGCCAGCGTGACAGGGGGCTCCTATAATTCACCCCTCCACTTT. Translated: CASVTGGSYNSPLHF.

The rearrangement joins TRBV5-4 to TRBJ2-1; D is unresolved. V lost 0 bases, J lost 0 bases, and 7 bases lay in between. Germline V lookup: CDR1 SGHNT, CDR2 YYREEE (reference sequence). The CDR3 is 15 amino acids. The CDR3 loop is CASSLDPSSYNEQFF. CDR3 sequence (DNA): TGTGCCAGCAGCTTGGATCCGAGCTCCTACAATGAGCAGTTCTTC.

This rearrangement joins TRBV19 to TRBJ2-3; TRBD2 is a possible D gene (5 bases). The length of the CDR3 is 13 residues. Germline assignment: CDR1 LNHDA and CDR2 SQIVND (reference sequence). The V and J ends lost 6 bases and 0 bases respectively, with 7 bases between them. In DNA form, the CDR3 reads TGTGCCAGTAGCCGGGAAAGCACAGATACGCAGTATTTT. This codes for CASSRESTDTQYF.

CDR3 sequence (DNA): TGTGCCAGCAGCCGAAGGTGGGACACTCTTAGCAATCAGCCCCAGCATTTT. Its protein product is CASSRRWDTLSNQPQHF. The chain couples TRBV28 to TRBJ1-5, with D tentatively TRBD1 (6 bases). V was clipped by 6 bases and J by 0 bases, with 18 bases between them. CDR3 length equals 17 residues. Germline V gene lookup returns CDR1 MDHEN and CDR2 SYDVKM.

V is TRBV6-5 and J is TRBJ2-5; TRBD1 matches at 7 bases. The CDR3 is made up of 15 amino acids. CDR1 MNHEY and CDR2 SVGAGI come from the germline V gene. V dropped 2 bases and J dropped 4; count of bases not matched to a gene: 7. The DNA of the CDR3 is TGTGCCAGCAGTTACGAGAGGGGGCCTGGAGAGACCCAGTACTTC. Translating it yields CASSYERGPGETQYF.

CDR3 region: CASSHAMNEQFF. The CDR3 DNA is TGTGCCAGTAGTCACGCGATGAATGAGCAGTTCTTC. This rearrangement joins TRBV19 to TRBJ2-1; no clear D. CDR1 is LNHDA and CDR2 is SQIVND in the germline V gene (reference sequence). The CDR3 contains 12 residues. The V end was cut by 5 bases, the J end by 7 bases, with 9 bases between.

The rearrangement uses TRBV10-3 and TRBJ2-3; TRBD2 is a possible D gene (5 bases). The CDR3 has 16 amino acids. Germline loops: CDR1 ENHRY, CDR2 SYGVKD. V was pared by 2 bases and J by 0 bases, with 12 bases between. The CDR3 loop reads CAISESLASSTDTQYF. CDR3 bases: TGTGCCATCAGTGAGAGTTTAGCGAGCAGCACAGATACGCAGTATTTT.

J is TRBJ2-5 and V is TRBV18; 10 bases align to TRBD2. Looked up from germline, CDR1 is KGHSH and CDR2 is LQKENI. V lost 2 bases to trimming and J lost 3 bases; unmatched junction nucleotides: 6. This CDR3 spans 16 amino acids. The CDR3 loop is CASSPTSGKLKETQYF. DNA for the CDR3: TGTGCCAGCTCACCAACTAGCGGGAAGTTAAAAGAGACCCAGTACTTC.

With respect to this clone: The conserved phenylalanine or tryptophan is not found at the CDR3 terminus, so this likely reflects a read error. The DNA is omitted, as the CDR3 cannot be located on it reliably, and the CDR3 follows TCRdb's listing. The chain combines TRBV28 with TRBJ1-1; the D segment call TRBD1 is taken from the table without a DNA check. The CDR3 spans 13 amino acids, including both terminal residues. In germline, CDR1 is MDHEN, CDR2 SYDVKM. The CDR3 loop reads CASSYTRGQVGGI.

This clone has more than one count but fewer than ten. The J gene is TRBJ1-4, the V gene TRBV6-6; no clear D. The V gene's germline CDR1 is MNHNY and CDR2 SVGAGI (reference sequence). The V end was cut by 5 bases, the J end by 0 bases, with 16 bases between. The CDR3 totals 17 residues. CDR3 sequence reads: CASSPLFGTATNEKLFF. CDR3 coding DNA: TGTGCCAGCAGTCCCCTCTTTGGTACTGCAACTAATGAAAAACTGTTTTTT.

This clone was observed a single time. The CDR3 loop is CAISAGTGGNSNQPQHF. DNA for the CDR3: TGTGCCATCAGTGCCGGGACAGGGGGAAATAGCAATCAGCCCCAGCATTTT. The J gene is TRBJ1-5, the V gene TRBV10-3; TRBD1 matches 11 bases. V shed 4 bases, J shed 0 bases, and the junction held 5 bases outside the gene matches. The CDR3 consists of 17 residues. Germline V gene lookup returns CDR1 ENHRY and CDR2 SYGVKD.

V gene TRBV24-1 combines with J gene TRBJ1-4, with D uncertain. V was pared by 3 bases and J by 7 bases, with 11 bases between. The CDR3 covers 14 residues. CDR1 is KGHDR and CDR2 is SFDVKD in the germline V gene. The CDR3 region has the DNA TGTGCCACCAGTGATCCCCGGGGAAGTGAAAAACTGTTTTTT. Protein product: CATSDPRGSEKLFF.

V gene TRBV4-2 combines with J gene TRBJ2-2; D may be TRBD1 (5 bases). Germline loops: CDR1 LGHNA, CDR2 YNFKEQ. Trimming stripped 0 bases from V and 3 bases from J, with 11 bases between. This CDR3 has 16 residues. The CDR3 sequence is CASSQDPARDTGELFF. CDR3 coding DNA: TGTGCCAGCAGCCAAGACCCGGCCAGGGACACCGGGGAGCTGTTTTTT.

V gene TRBV28 combines with J gene TRBJ2-7; the D is unclear. The germline CDR1 and CDR2 sequences are MDHEN and SYDVKM. The CDR3 has 14 residues. Trimming took 2 bases from V and 2 from J, leaving 10 bases between them. This CDR3 is CASSLGRFTYEQYF. The CDR3 DNA reads as TGTGCCAGCAGTTTAGGCAGGTTTACCTACGAGCAGTACTTC. The entire variable domain, with the rest obtained from reference TRBV28 and TRBJ2-7, is as follows: DVKVTQSSRYLVKRTGEKVFLECVQDMDHENMFWYRQDPGLGLRLIYFSYDVKMKEKGDIPEGYSVSREKKERFSLILESASTNQTSMYLCASSLGRFTYEQYFGPGTRLTVT.

The chain carries TRBV7-9 and TRBJ1-1; D perhaps matches TRBD1 (6 bases). The CDR3 has 14 amino acids. V lost 5 bases and J 0 bases, leaving 10 bases between the germline ends. CDR1 is SEHNR and CDR2 is FQNEAQ in the germline V gene (reference sequence). The CDR3 region has the DNA TGTGCCAGCAGCCGTGGACAGATGAACACTGAAGCTTTCTTT. Translation gives CASSRGQMNTEAFF.

CDR3 sequence: CASSLIGAGETQYF. The CDR3 DNA is TGTGCCAGCAGCTTAATCGGTGCCGGAGAGACCCAGTACTTC. The chain couples TRBV7-2 to TRBJ2-5; D gene unclear. Germline loops: CDR1 SGHTA, CDR2 FQGNSA. The length of the CDR3 is 14 residues. Trimming cost V 2 bases and J 4 bases, with 11 bases left between them.

The chain is built from TRBV28 and TRBJ2-3, with D possibly TRBD2 on 5 matching bases. Germline V gives CDR1 MDHEN, CDR2 SYDVKM. The CDR3 totals 14 residues. V dropped 2 bases and J dropped 3 bases, with 9 bases sitting between them. CDR3 DNA: TGTGCCAGCAGTTTAGGCGGGCAAACAGATACGCAGTATTTT. Translated: CASSLGGQTDTQYF. Full variable domain (outside the CDR3, taken from reference TRBV28 and TRBJ2-3): DVKVTQSSRYLVKRTGEKVFLECVQDMDHENMFWYRQDPGLGLRLIYFSYDVKMKEKGDIPEGYSVSREKKERFSLILESASTNQTSMYLCASSLGGQTDTQYFGPGTRLTVL.